The T cell receptor (beta chain) described here comes from a study of shared clonotypes between healthy human individuals. Study-level information: Per donor, CD8 memory used one plate, CD8 naive used two, CD4 memory used three and CD4 naive used three. Study-level results: Shared clonotypes: roughly 4.7% naive CD4, 3.5% to 4% naive CD8, less than 2.5% memory CD4, approximately 0.37% memory CD8.

With respect to this clone: Its cognate antigen is unknown.

Naive CD8 populations comprised CD45RO-negative cells positively selected for CCR7, excluding terminally differentiated effector memory CD45RA+ cells. Researchers ran the assay at a deep level. TCRdb's table, derived via immunoSEQ multiplex PCR, lists solely in-frame clones and lacks some. The sample includes about 700,000 clones, around 92% of them seen just once. This CDR3 is 13 amino acids long. The germline V and J ends were trimmed by 0 bases and 1 base, with 6 bases remaining between them. Germline V lookup: CDR1 GTSNPN, CDR2 SVGIG (reference sequence). The chain links TRBV30 to TRBJ2-5; no clear D gene. Sequencing was done on a sample of naive CD8+ T cells sorted from blood. The TCR sequence derives from a man younger than 40 in good health. The CDR3, as DNA: TGTGCCTGGAGTGTCATAGTCCAAGAGACCCAGTACTTC. Protein: CAWSVIVQETQYF.